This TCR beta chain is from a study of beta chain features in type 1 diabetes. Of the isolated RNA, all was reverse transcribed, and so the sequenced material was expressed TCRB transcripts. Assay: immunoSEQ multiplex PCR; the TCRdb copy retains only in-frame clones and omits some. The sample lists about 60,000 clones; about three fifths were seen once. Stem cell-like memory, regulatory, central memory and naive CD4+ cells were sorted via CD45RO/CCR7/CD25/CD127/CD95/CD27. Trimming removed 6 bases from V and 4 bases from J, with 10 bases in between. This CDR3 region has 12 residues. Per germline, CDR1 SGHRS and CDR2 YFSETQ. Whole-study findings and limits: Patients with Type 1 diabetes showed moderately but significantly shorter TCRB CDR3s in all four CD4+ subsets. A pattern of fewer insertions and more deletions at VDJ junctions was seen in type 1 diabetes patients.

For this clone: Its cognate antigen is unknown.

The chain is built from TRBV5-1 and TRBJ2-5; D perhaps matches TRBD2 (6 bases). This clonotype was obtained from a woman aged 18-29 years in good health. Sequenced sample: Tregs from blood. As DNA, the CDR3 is TGCGCCAGCACCCCCGGGGGAGAGACCCAGTACTTC. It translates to CASTPGGETQYF.